Following are 16 T cell receptor beta chains from one sample sequenced in a study of blood T cells in healthy people across ages. With a J-beta primer mix and a sample-barcoded 5' primer, a second PCR ran about 7 to 12 cycles. Each CDR3 protein is one row after TCRdb ran MiXCR on the 5' RACE reads. The top ten hold 15% to 20% of the sample, which has 790,000 or so distinct CDR3 sequences, more than 35% seen once. Sequencing was done on a sample of blood. The receptors shown here come from a man older than 75 in good health.

The CDR3 is CASSYRDKNSPLHF. The CDR3 DNA sequence: TGTGCCAGCAGTTACCGGGACAAGAATTCACCCCTCCACTTT. V usage is TRBV6-2 or TRBV6-3 and J usage is TRBJ1-6; TRBD1 might be the D (6 bases). CDR3 length: 14 amino acids. CDR1 is MNHEY and CDR2 is SVGEGT in the germline V gene. The V and J ends lost 2 bases and 7 bases respectively, with 9 bases between them.

This clonotype was detected only a few times. The V call is TRBV29-1, the J call TRBJ2-1, with 7 bases lining up with TRBD2. The CDR3 extends over 14 amino acids. Germline assignment: CDR1 SQVTM and CDR2 ANQGSEA. Trimming took 7 bases from V and 9 from J; bases not matched to a gene: 15. CDR3 region: CSATPGLWDSEQFF. Written as DNA, the CDR3 is TGCAGCGCCACACCGGGACTATGGGATTCTGAGCAGTTCTTC.

This chain connects TRBV2 to TRBJ2-5; no clear D gene. The CDR3 totals 14 residues. With 4 bases removed from V and 1 base from J, the gap between germline ends came to 10 bases. The V gene's germline CDR1 is SNHLY and CDR2 FYNNEI. DNA for the CDR3: TGTGCCAGCAGTGTTTACAGCCTCCAAGAGACCCAGTACTTC. Protein product: CASSVYSLQETQYF.

V and J are TRBV7-2 and TRBJ1-1, with D possibly being TRBD1 (6 bases). Germline assignment: CDR1 SGHTA and CDR2 FQGNSA. The V end was cut by 5 bases, the J end by 6 bases, with 13 bases between. This CDR3 is 13 amino acids long. The CDR3 nucleotides are TGTGCCAGCAGCGAAGACAGGCCCCCTGAAGCTTTCTTT. As protein: CASSEDRPPEAFF.

This chain connects TRBV20-1 to TRBJ2-2, with 10 bases that match TRBD2. This CDR3 contains 18 residues. V lost 0 bases to trimming and J lost 4 bases; unmatched junction nucleotides: 11. CDR1 is DFQATT, CDR2 SNEGSKA, per germline (reference sequence). The CDR3 DNA sequence: TGCAGTGCTAGAGATGTAGCGGGGGGTCAGTTGGGCACCGGGGAGCTGTTTTTT. Its translation: CSARDVAGGQLGTGELFF.

Concerning this clonotype: A much bigger clone sits one base away, suggesting this may be a read error. The J gene is TRBJ2-5, the V gene TRBV5-5; D gene uncertain. The V gene lost 6 bases and the J gene lost 5 bases, with 17 bases spanning the gap. The germline gives CDR1 SGHKS, CDR2 YYEKEE (reference sequence). CDR3 size: 14 residues. The CDR3 protein is CASTIKPGLETQYF. The DNA of the CDR3 is TGTGCCAGCACCATAAAGCCTGGCTTGGAGACCCAGTACTTC.

The chain uses TRBV5-1 and TRBJ2-3; no definite D call. V gave up 2 bases and J gave up 7 bases, with 17 bases separating them. Germline CDR1 SGHRS, CDR2 YFSETQ. This CDR3 is 15 amino acids long. DNA of the CDR3: TGCGCCAGCAGCTTAGACCCCCCTCAGTCTTATACGCAGTATTTT. The encoded protein is CASSLDPPQSYTQYF.

The gene calls are TRBV12-3 or TRBV12-4 and TRBJ2-3, with D possibly being TRBD2 (5 bases). The CDR3 spans 14 residues. V lost 6 bases and J lost 2, with 12 bases in between. The CDR3 coding sequence is TGTGCCAGCAGCCCCGGACTCAACACAGATACGCAGTATTTT. As protein: CASSPGLNTDTQYF.

This clonotype occurred many times. The chain joins TRBV29-1 to TRBJ2-5; 7 nucleotides agree with TRBD1. The CDR3 spans 12 residues. CDR1 SQVTM and CDR2 ANQGSEA come from the germline V gene. V shed 4 bases, J shed 3 bases, and the junction held 2 bases outside the gene matches. The CDR3 nucleotides read TGCAGCGTTGTGCAGGGGGAAGAGACCCAGTACTTC. Its translation: CSVVQGEETQYF.

The rearrangement joins TRBV5-6 to TRBJ2-4, with D unclear. From germline, CDR1 is SGHDT and CDR2 YYEEEE. The V end was cut by 1 base, the J end by 0 bases, with 14 bases between. The CDR3 contains 17 residues. Here the CDR3 DNA reads TGTGCCAGCAGCTTGTTCGACGGAGCGTTAGCCAAAAACATTCAGTACTTC. Its translation is CASSLFDGALAKNIQYF.

This clonotype was seen repeatedly, ten times or more. The chain carries TRBV20-1 and TRBJ2-2; 7 nucleotides line up with TRBD2. The germline V gene has CDR1 DFQATT and CDR2 SNEGSKA (reference sequence). There are 16 residues in the CDR3. With 0 bases clipped from V and 0 bases from J, the junction kept 4 bases outside the gene matches. CDR3 nucleotides: TGCAGTGCTAGAGATGGGGCGGGAGCGAACACCGGGGAGCTGTTTTTT. Translating it yields CSARDGAGANTGELFF.

The genes are TRBV21-1 and TRBJ2-1; no DNA check was done on the table's D call, TRBD1. TRBV21-1 is annotated as a pseudogene. This CDR3 spans 14 amino acids. The CDR3 sequence is CASSYIRAYNEQFF. In DNA form, the CDR3 reads TGTGCCAGCAGCTATATCCGGGCCTACAATGAGCAGTTCTTC.

This clonotype was observed a few times. The rearrangement links TRBV5-1 to TRBJ2-3; D is perhaps TRBD2 (6 bases). V dropped 4 bases and J dropped 0 bases, with 12 bases sitting between them. The CDR3 runs to 15 residues. The germline CDR1 and CDR2 sequences are SGHRS and YFSETQ. The CDR3 sequence: CASSPAEGSTDTQYF. Here the CDR3 DNA reads TGCGCCAGCAGCCCCGCGGAGGGTAGCACAGATACGCAGTATTTT.

The genes are TRBV28 and TRBJ2-1, with 16 bases matching TRBD2. The germline CDR1 and CDR2 sequences are MDHEN and SYDVKM. This CDR3 has 19 residues. V was pared by 4 bases and J by 0 bases, with 6 bases of the junction left unmatched. This CDR3 reads CASSSGGLAGGSSYNEQFF. The DNA of the CDR3 is TGTGCCAGCAGTTCTGGGGGACTAGCGGGAGGGAGCTCCTACAATGAGCAGTTCTTC.

In its sample, this clonotype was seen once. One junction end does not reproduce the germline sequence, and a read error may be involved. The rearrangement joins TRBV7-3 to TRBJ1-6; possibly TRBD1 for D (5 bases). The CDR3 is 15 residues long. Germline CDR1 SGHTA, CDR2 FQGTGA. CDR3 sequence: CASSLVGPTNPPFHF. The CDR3 DNA follows: TGTGCCAGCAGCTTAGTGGGACCTACAAATCCACCCTTCCACTTT.

Points on this clonotype: An end of the junction differs from the germline gene, which may be a read error. V and J are TRBV28 and TRBJ2-4; 7 bases are a match to TRBD1. The V gene's germline CDR1 is MDHEN and CDR2 SYDVKM. This CDR3 contains 12 residues. The CDR3: CASEGARYEQYF. In DNA, the CDR3 is TGTGCCAGCGAGGGGGCAAGGTACGAGCAGTACTTT.